This T cell receptor beta chain was profiled in a study of T cell repertoires in cytomegalovirus infection. Study as a whole: CMV infection together with matching HLA type was indicated by public TCR beta signatures.

As regards this clonotype: Its specificity is unknown.

Study conclusions and caveats: It was HLA-C-restricted CMV-specific TCR beta clonotypes that dominated the response ex vivo.

TCRdb re-called the reads through MiXCR, storing one row per CDR3 protein. Among about 530,000 distinct CDR3 sequences, less than 30% were seen once, and the ten largest hold less than 15%. V dropped 4 bases and J dropped 7; count of bases not matched to a gene: 6. Per the germline V gene, CDR1 is LNHNV and CDR2 is YYDKDF (reference sequence). This CDR3 has 13 residues. The V and J genes are TRBV15 and TRBJ1-1, with 7 bases identical to TRBD1. This receptor was taken from a human donor in good health (CMV status not recorded). Some clones in this sample may be carry-over from other donors' samples. The sequenced sample was PBMCs. The DNA for the CDR3 is TGTGCCACCAGCACGAGGGGGCGGAATGAAGCTTTCTTT. Encoded protein: CATSTRGRNEAFF. Together with reference TRBV15 and TRBJ1-1, the CDR3 gives the full variable domain: DAMVIQNPRYQVTQFGKPVTLSCSQTLNHNVMYWYQQKSSQAPKLLFHYYDKDFNNEADTPDNFQSRRPNTSFCFLDIRSPGLGDTAMYLCATSTRGRNEAFFGQGTRLTVV.